This passage covers 10 T cell receptor beta chains from one sample sequenced in a study of CDR3 diversity in severe acne (dated 2019 in TCRdb). Library prep was done by PCR. The sequencing machine was an Illumina HiSeq 2000. The public reads were reanalyzed by TCRdb: fastp trimming at Q25, MiXCR alignment, in-frame beta chains only. Records with the same CDR3 protein are collapsed into one entry carrying the most frequent genes and DNA. This sample holds tens of thousands of distinct CDR3 sequences; about 53% were observed only once. The top ten hold around a tenth of the sample. The specimen sequenced was blood. These receptors were obtained from a male donor with severe acne vulgaris.

This sequence joins TRBV18 and TRBJ2-1; no clear D gene. Germline lookup yields CDR1 KGHSH and CDR2 LQKENI. Trimming left V 0 bases short and J 2 bases short, with 11 bases between. The CDR3 runs to 16 residues. The CDR3 is CASSPPRDGTYNEQFF. CDR3 bases: TGTGCCAGCTCACCACCCCGTGACGGAACCTACAATGAGCAGTTCTTC.

Details on this clonotype: Because the CDR3's place on the DNA is in doubt, the DNA is left out and the CDR3 is given as listed by TCRdb. V and J are TRBV5-4 and TRBJ2-2; the table's D call, TRBD1, has no DNA check behind it. Germline assignment: CDR1 SGHNT and CDR2 YYREEE (reference sequence). The CDR3 region is 20 residues in length, termini included. CDR3 amino acids: CASSLSQGASNEQFFGELFF.

The gene calls are TRBV20-1 and TRBJ2-5; D possibly uses TRBD1 or TRBD2 (5 bases each). Trimming removed 0 bases at V and 7 bases at J, with 12 bases between. The CDR3 length is 13 residues. Germline CDR1 and CDR2: DFQATT and SNEGSKA (reference sequence). The chain's CDR3 is CSARDRGLGTQYF. The CDR3 DNA sequence: TGCAGTGCTAGAGATCGGGGCTTGGGGACCCAGTACTTC.

This sequence joins TRBV19 and TRBJ1-2; 7 bases line up with TRBD1. With 6 bases clipped from V and 5 bases from J, the junction kept 6 bases outside the gene matches. The germline V gene encodes CDR1 LNHDA and CDR2 SQIVND (reference sequence). This CDR3 spans 13 amino acids. The CDR3 nucleotides are TGTGCCAGTAGAAGGGGGCGTTTTTATGGCTACACCTTC. It specifies CASRRGRFYGYTF.

This clonotype was recorded many times. The chain couples TRBV5-4 to TRBJ2-7; no clear D. CDR1 and CDR2 from the germline V gene are SGHNT and YYREEE (reference sequence). V was trimmed by 0 bases and J by 5 bases, leaving 15 bases between them. CDR3 length: 15 residues. The CDR3 is CASSLGGDGSDEQYF. CDR3 sequence (DNA): TGTGCCAGCAGCTTGGGGGGTGATGGGTCGGACGAGCAGTACTTC.

This clonotype was observed a handful of times. The CDR3 is CASSSPSASTSNQPQHF. In nucleotides, the CDR3 is TGTGCCAGCAGTTCCCCGTCCGCTTCTACTAGCAATCAGCCCCAGCATTTT. This sequence joins TRBV28 and TRBJ1-5; D ambiguous. Germline V gives CDR1 MDHEN, CDR2 SYDVKM. The CDR3 sequence is 17 residues long. V lost 4 bases, J lost 0 bases, and 16 bases lay in between.

The rearrangement links TRBV12-3 or TRBV12-4 to TRBJ2-5; D might be TRBD1 (5 bases). The CDR3 length is 20 residues. The V and J ends lost 3 bases and 1 base respectively, with 27 bases between them. The CDR3 region has the DNA TGTGCCAGCAGTTTTAGACTCCACATTTTGACAGCCGCTGGCCAAGAGACCCAGTACTTC. Its translation is CASSFRLHILTAAGQETQYF.

The V call is TRBV20-1, the J call TRBJ2-7; D possibly corresponds to TRBD2 (6 bases). The CDR3 totals 14 residues. V shed 4 bases and J shed 0 bases, with 13 bases lying between them. Germline values: CDR1 DFQATT, CDR2 SNEGSKA (reference sequence). CDR3 loop: CSATGLRDSYEQYV. The CDR3 nucleotides are TGCAGTGCTACCGGGCTGCGGGACTCCTACGAGCAGTACGTC.

This clonotype was picked up a small number of times. The chain has TRBV5-6 and TRBJ1-1, with 11 bases matching TRBD1. This CDR3 has 15 residues. In germline, CDR1 is SGHDT, CDR2 YYEEEE. The V and J ends lost 4 bases and 7 bases, in that order; junction bases with no gene match: 9. The CDR3 nucleotides are TGTGCCAGCAGCGGGACATGGACAGGGGGCGGTGAAGCTTTCTTT. Its translation is CASSGTWTGGGEAFF.

V usage is TRBV7-3 and J usage is TRBJ1-1; D not resolved. The ends were cut back, 3 bases at V and 1 base at J, with 3 bases in the middle. Germline V gene sequence: CDR1 SGHTA, CDR2 FQGTGA. The CDR3 spans 12 residues. CDR3 in DNA: TGTGCCAGCAGCTTCCAGAACACTGAAGCTTTCTTT. This sequence encodes CASSFQNTEAFF. Full variable domain (remainder filled in from reference TRBV7-3 and TRBJ1-1): GAGVSQTPSNKVTEKGKYVELRCDPISGHTALYWYRQSLGQGPEFLIYFQGTGAADDSGLPNDRFFAVRPEGSVSTLKIQRTERGDSAVYLCASSFQNTEAFFGQGTRLTVV.